This T cell receptor (beta chain) was obtained from a study of shared clonotypes between healthy human individuals (dated by TCRdb to 2020 to 2021). Describing the broader study: The cohort included three men and two women between 18 and 49 years of age. Libraries were prepared and TCR repertoires were sequenced by different laboratories using diverse techniques, in order to increase sequencing depth and limit assay-specific biases. For each donor, three plates each were used for CD4 naive and CD4 memory, two plates were used for CD8 naive, and one plate was used for CD8 memory. To estimate repertoire size and how much clonotypes are shared between individuals, the study performed deep sequencing of blood TCR repertoires from a few healthy adults. Between about 0.94 and 8.9 billion PBMCs per donor were obtained by leukapheresis.

As regards this clone: The antigen it binds to is not known. No base quality information exists; no much larger clone differs at one position.

Donors were healthy HIV-negative adults with no recently reported acute infections or vaccinations. Every donor was a Caucasian adult living in Nashville, Tennessee, USA. CD4+ T cells were enriched by magnetic negative selection, after which naive cells were positively selected on CD45RA and the negative fraction was taken as the memory subset. Blood was collected by leukapheresis, and PBMCs were isolated by Ficoll-Histopaque density gradient centrifugation and then cryopreserved in liquid nitrogen vapor phase. Analytical flow cytometry was used to check the purity and quantity of every magnetically sorted T cell population. Genomic DNA was isolated from every sorted fraction and measured by UV absorbance on a Nanodrop 2000c. Here is what the overall study found, with its caveats: Naive subsets generally had larger estimated clonotype richness than memory subsets did. Pairwise subsampling indicated that sequencing depth was expected to affect the degree of clonotype sharing among donors. Because the study included a small number of donors, the genetic and exposure-history diversity represented was limited. Compared with non-shared clonotypes, the clonotypes found in all four sorted-subset donors had higher generation probabilities. Even with the large sequencing depth, rarefaction of the sorted-subset datasets indicated that sequencing was incomplete. Across four donors, around 5.4% of naive CD4, roughly 3.5% of naive CD8, 2.3% of memory CD4, and approximately 0.4% of memory CD8 clonotypes were shared. Sampling was restricted to blood, and TCR repertoires in tissues likely differ from the TCR repertoires found in blood.

For CDR1 and CDR2, the germline V gene lists MDHEN and SYDVKM. The cysteine opens and the phenylalanine closes a CDR3 of 15 amino acids. The read is trimmed to its CDR3 DNA, 45 bases read in frame from base 1. Ends trimmed: V by 5 bases, J by 5 bases; bases unmatched to a gene: 11. Using the deep immunoSEQ assay, multiplex PCR amplified TCR CDR3 regions from genomic DNA. For each cell subset, the extracted genomic DNA was distributed evenly across all wells of several immunoSEQ 96-well plates, and each plate served as one replicate. Each replicate PCR for sorted subsets received 150 to 250 ng genomic DNA, equal to about 30,000 T cell genomes. The purified libraries were quantified using a Qubit 3.0 fluorometer, sized with a Bioanalyzer 2100, and then quantified again using the KAPA Library Quantification kit. Every immunoSEQ 96-well plate was sequenced on a separate single-read 150-cycle Illumina NextSeq 550 flow cell. In the source study's methods: Because only junctional sequences without quality scores were contained in the immunoSEQ output, filtering matching that applied to full-length reads could not be performed. To assign V/J genes and CDR3, sequences were annotated against IMGT germline references using PyIR, a Python wrapper for IgBLAST v1.9. Reads with weak V/J assignments (E-value above 1e-6), missing CDR3, stop codons, out-of-frame junctions, or ambiguous translated residues were removed. V3J clonotypes were defined as sequences sharing the same inferred V gene, J gene, and CDR3 amino acid sequence. To compute the percentage overlap between repertoires, the number of shared unique clonotypes was divided by the size of the smaller repertoire. RTK rarefaction, the Chao1 estimator, and Recon v2.1 estimates of unobserved clonotypes were used to assess repertoire richness. Generation probabilities for all TCRbeta clonotypes obtained by the gDNA method from a handful of donors were computed using OLGA. What TCRdb holds here is the immuneACCESS table cut down to in-frame rearrangements. Part of the clones is not present; checked against another copy, under half of the missing clones reflect an unresolved V gene, and the others are unexplained. V, J and clone size derive from that table, while D and trimming were established from the DNA sequence. A total of 400,000 to 600,000 clones appear in this sample, 90% to 97% of them only once. In total, the top ten clones hold approximately 0.067% of the sample.

The sample taken for sequencing was naive CD4+ T cells sorted from blood. In the paper's terms, the cell subset or site label means: CD45RA+ positively selected. The TCR sequence derives from a woman in her 30s in good health. The sequence is built from TRBV28 and TRBJ2-7, and TRBD1 matches 8 of the central bases. Here is the DNA: TGTGCCAGCAGTCCCCTAGGACAGGGACGTGACGAGCAGTACTTC. This sequence encodes CASSPLGQGRDEQYF.